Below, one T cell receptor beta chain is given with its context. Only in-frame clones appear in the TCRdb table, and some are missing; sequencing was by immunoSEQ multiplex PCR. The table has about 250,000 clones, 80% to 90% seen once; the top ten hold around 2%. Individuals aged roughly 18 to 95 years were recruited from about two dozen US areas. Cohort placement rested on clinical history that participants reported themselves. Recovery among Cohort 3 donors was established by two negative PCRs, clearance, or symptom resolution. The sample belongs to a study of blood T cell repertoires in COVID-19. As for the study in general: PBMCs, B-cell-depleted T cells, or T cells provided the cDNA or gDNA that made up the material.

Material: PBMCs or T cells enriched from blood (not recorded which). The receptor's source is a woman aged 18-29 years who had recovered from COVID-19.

CDR3 DNA sequence: TGTGCCAGCAGCTTTTCACGACAGGGACTCCACTTT. Its protein product is CASSFSRQGLHF. V gene TRBV11-2 combines with J gene TRBJ1-6; TRBD1 aligns across 7 bases. The germline gives CDR1 SGHAT, CDR2 FQNNGV. With V trimmed by 3 bases and J by 16 bases, 6 bases remained unmatched. CDR3 length: 12 residues. Variable domain in full (rest from reference TRBV11-2 and TRBJ1-6): EAGVAQSPRYKIIEKRQSVAFWCNPISGHATLYWYQQILGQGPKLLIQFQNNGVVDDSQLPKDRFSAERLKGVDSTLKIQPAKLEDSAVYLCASSFSRQGLHFGNGTRLTVT.